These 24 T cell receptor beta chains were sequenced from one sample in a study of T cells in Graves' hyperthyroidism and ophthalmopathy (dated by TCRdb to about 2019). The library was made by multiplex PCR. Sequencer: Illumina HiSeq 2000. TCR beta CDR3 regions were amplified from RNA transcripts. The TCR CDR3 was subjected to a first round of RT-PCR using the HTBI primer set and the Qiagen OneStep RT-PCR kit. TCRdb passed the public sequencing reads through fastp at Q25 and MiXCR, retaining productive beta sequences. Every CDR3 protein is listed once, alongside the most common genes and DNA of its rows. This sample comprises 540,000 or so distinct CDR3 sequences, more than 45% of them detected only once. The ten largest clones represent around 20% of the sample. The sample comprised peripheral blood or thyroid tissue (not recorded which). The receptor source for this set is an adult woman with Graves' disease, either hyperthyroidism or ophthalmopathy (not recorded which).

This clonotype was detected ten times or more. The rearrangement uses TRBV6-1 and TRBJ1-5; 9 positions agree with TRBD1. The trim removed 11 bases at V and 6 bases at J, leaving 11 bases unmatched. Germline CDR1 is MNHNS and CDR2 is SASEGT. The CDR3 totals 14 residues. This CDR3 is CASQKTGGIQPQHF. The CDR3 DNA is TGTGCCTCCCAAAAGACAGGGGGTATTCAGCCCCAGCATTTT.

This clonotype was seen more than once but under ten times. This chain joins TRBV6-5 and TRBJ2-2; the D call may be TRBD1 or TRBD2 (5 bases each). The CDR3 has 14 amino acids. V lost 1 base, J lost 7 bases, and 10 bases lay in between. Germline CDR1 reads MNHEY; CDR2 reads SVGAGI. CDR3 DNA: TGTGCCAGCAGTTACTGGGACCGGGGCGGGGAGCTGTTTTTT. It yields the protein CASSYWDRGGELFF.

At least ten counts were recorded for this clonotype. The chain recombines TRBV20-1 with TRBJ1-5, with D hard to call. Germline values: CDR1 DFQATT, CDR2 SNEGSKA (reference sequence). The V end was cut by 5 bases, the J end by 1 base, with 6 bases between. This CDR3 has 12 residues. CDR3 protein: CSAQQSNQPQHF. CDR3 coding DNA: TGCAGTGCTCAACAAAGCAATCAGCCCCAGCATTTT.

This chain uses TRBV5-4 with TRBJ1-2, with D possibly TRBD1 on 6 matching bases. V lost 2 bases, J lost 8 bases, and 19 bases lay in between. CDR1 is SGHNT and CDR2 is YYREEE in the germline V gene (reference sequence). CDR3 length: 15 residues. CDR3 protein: CASSLALVRGSGYTF. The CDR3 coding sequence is TGTGCCAGCAGCTTAGCGCTTGTCAGGGGCTCCGGCTACACCTTC.

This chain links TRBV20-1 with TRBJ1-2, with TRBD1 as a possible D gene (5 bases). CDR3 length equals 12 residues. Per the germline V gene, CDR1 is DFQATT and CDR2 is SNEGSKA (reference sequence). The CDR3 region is CSVIRGGYGYTF. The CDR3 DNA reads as TGCAGCGTTATACGGGGCGGCTATGGCTACACCTTC.

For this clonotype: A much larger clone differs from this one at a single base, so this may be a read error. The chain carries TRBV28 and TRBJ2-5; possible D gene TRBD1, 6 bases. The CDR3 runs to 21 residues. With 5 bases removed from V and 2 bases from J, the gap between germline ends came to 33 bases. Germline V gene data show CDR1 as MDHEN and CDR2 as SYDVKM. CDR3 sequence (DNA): TGTGCCAGCAGTCCGTCAGGGGTTGTAATCCCCTTCACTATCGAGCAAGAGACCCAGTACTTC. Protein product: CASSPSGVVIPFTIEQETQYF. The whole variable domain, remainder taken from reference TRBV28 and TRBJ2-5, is DVKVTQSSRYLVKRTGEKVFLECVQDMDHENMFWYRQDPGLGLRLIYFSYDVKMKEKGDIPEGYSVSREKKERFSLILESASTNQTSMYLCASSPSGVVIPFTIEQETQYFGPGTRLLVL.

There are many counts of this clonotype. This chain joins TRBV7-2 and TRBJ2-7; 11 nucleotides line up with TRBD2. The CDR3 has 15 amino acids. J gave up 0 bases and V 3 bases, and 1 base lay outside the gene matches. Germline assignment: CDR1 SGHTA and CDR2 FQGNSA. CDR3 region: CASSLTSGISYEQYF. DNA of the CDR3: TGTGCCAGCAGCTTGACTAGCGGGATCTCCTACGAGCAGTACTTC.

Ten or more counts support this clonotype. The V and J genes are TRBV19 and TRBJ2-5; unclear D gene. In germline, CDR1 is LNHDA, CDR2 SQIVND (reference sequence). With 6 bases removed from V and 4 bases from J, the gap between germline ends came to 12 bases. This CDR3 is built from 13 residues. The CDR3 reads CASSSRPGETQYF. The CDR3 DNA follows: TGTGCCAGTAGCTCCAGACCGGGAGAGACCCAGTACTTC.

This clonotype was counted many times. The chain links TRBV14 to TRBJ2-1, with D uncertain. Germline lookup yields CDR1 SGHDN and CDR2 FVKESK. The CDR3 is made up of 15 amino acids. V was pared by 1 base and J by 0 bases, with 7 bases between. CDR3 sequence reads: CASSQGLRSYNEQFF. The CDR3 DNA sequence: TGTGCCAGCAGCCAAGGCCTGCGCTCCTACAATGAGCAGTTCTTC.

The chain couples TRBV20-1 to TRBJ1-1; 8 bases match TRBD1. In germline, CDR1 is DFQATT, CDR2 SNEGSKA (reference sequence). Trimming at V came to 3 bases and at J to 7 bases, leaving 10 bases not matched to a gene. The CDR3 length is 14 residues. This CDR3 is CSASRATGQDEAFF. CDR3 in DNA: TGCAGTGCTAGTCGAGCCACGGGACAGGATGAAGCTTTCTTT.

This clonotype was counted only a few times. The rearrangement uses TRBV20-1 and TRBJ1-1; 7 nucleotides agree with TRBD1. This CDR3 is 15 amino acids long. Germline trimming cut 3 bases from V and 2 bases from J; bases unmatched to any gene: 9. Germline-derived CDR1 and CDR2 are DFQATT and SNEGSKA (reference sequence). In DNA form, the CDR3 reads TGCAGTGCTAGCAGGGACAGTCTCATTAACACTGAAGCTTTCTTT. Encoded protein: CSASRDSLINTEAFF.

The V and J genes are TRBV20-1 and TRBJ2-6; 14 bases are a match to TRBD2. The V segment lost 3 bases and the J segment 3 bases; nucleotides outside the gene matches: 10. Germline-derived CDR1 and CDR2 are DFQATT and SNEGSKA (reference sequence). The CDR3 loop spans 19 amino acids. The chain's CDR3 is CSASAGGLAGVDGANVLTF. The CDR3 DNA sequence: TGCAGTGCTAGCGCCGGGGGACTAGCGGGAGTAGATGGGGCCAACGTCCTGACTTTC.

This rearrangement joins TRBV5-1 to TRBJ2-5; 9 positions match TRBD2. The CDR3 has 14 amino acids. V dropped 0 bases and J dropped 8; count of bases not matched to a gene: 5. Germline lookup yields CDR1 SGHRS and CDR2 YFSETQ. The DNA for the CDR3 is TGCGCCAGCAGCTTGGTTGCTAGCGGGGATACCCAGTACTTC. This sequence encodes CASSLVASGDTQYF.

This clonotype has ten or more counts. CDR3 protein: CASSQGSQETQYF. The CDR3 nucleotides are TGCGCCAGCAGCCAAGGTTCTCAAGAGACCCAGTACTTC. The chain combines TRBV4-1 with TRBJ2-5, with D uncertain. CDR1 and CDR2 (germline): MGHRA, YSYEKL. Between the trimmed V and J ends, which lost 1 base and 2 bases, there was a span of 5 bases. The CDR3 is made up of 13 amino acids.

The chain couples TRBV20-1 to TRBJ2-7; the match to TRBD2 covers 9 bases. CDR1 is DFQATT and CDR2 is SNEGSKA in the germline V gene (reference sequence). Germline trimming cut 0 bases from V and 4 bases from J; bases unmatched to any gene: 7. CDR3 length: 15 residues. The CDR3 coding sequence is TGCAGTGCTAGAGACCTGGGGCTAGCGGGATACGAGCAGTACTTC. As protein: CSARDLGLAGYEQYF.

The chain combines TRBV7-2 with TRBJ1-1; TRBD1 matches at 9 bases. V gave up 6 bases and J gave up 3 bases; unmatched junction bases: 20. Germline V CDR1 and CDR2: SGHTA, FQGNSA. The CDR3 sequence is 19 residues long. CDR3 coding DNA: TGTGCCAGCAGTTCTTACGGGACAGGGCGTTTGTCGCGGTACACTGAAGCTTTCTTT. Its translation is CASSSYGTGRLSRYTEAFF.

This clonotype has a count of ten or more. CDR3 in amino acids: CSARAHLAGRDYEQYF. CDR3 DNA sequence: TGCAGTGCTAGGGCTCACCTAGCGGGCCGGGACTACGAGCAGTACTTC. The chain recombines TRBV20-1 with TRBJ2-7, with 8 positions matching TRBD2. CDR3 length: 16 amino acids. Germline V gives CDR1 DFQATT, CDR2 SNEGSKA (reference sequence). V shed 3 bases and J 3 bases; nucleotides not matched to a gene: 13.

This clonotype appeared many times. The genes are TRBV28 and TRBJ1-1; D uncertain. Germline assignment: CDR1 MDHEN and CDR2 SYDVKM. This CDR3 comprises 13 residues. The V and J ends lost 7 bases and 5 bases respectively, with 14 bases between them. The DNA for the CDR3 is TGTGCCAGCACCTTTGGGTGGAGGACTGAAGCTTTCTTT. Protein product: CASTFGWRTEAFF. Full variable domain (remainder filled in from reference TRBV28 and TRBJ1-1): DVKVTQSSRYLVKRTGEKVFLECVQDMDHENMFWYRQDPGLGLRLIYFSYDVKMKEKGDIPEGYSVSREKKERFSLILESASTNQTSMYLCASTFGWRTEAFFGQGTRLTVV.

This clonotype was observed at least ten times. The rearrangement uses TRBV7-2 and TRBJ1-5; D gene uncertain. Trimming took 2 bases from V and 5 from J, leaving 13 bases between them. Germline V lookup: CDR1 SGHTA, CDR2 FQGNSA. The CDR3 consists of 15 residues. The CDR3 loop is CASSLSPGKDQPQHF. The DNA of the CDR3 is TGTGCCAGCAGCTTATCGCCGGGAAAGGATCAGCCCCAGCATTTT. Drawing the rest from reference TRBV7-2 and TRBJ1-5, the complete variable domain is GAGVSQSPSNKVTEKGKDVELRCDPISGHTALYWYRQSLGQGLEFLIYFQGNSAPDKSGLPSDRFSAERTGGSVSTLTIQRTQQEDSAVYLCASSLSPGKDQPQHFGDGTRLSIL.

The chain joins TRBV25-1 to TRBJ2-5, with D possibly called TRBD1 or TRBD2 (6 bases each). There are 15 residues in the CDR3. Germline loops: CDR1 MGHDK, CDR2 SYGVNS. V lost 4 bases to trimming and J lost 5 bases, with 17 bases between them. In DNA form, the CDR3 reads TGTGCCAGCAGTGCGGACAGAAGGGGACTGGAGACCCAGTACTTC. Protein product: CASSADRRGLETQYF. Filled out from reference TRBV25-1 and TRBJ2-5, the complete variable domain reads EADIYQTPRYLVIGTGKKITLECSQTMGHDKMYWYQQDPGMELHLIHYSYGVNSTEKGDLSSESTVSRIRTEHFPLTLESARPSHTSQYLCASSADRRGLETQYFGPGTRLLVL.

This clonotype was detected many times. CDR3 DNA sequence: TGTGCCAGCAGCCCCTTGGTAGCGGGAGTGGAGACCCAGTACTTC. Translation gives CASSPLVAGVETQYF. The chain links TRBV28 to TRBJ2-5; 9 bases align to TRBD2. The CDR3 is 15 residues long. J was trimmed by 5 bases and V by 6 bases; bases with no gene match: 10. Germline-derived CDR1 and CDR2 are MDHEN and SYDVKM. Combining the CDR3 with reference TRBV28 and TRBJ2-5 gives the whole variable domain DVKVTQSSRYLVKRTGEKVFLECVQDMDHENMFWYRQDPGLGLRLIYFSYDVKMKEKGDIPEGYSVSREKKERFSLILESASTNQTSMYLCASSPLVAGVETQYFGPGTRLLVL.

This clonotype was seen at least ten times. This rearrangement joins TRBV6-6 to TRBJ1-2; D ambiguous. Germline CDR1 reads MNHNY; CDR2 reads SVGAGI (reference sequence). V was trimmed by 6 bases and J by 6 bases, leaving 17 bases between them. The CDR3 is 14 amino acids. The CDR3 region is CASSPLWRVDGYTF. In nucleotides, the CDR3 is TGTGCCAGCAGCCCCCTTTGGAGGGTGGATGGCTACACCTTC.

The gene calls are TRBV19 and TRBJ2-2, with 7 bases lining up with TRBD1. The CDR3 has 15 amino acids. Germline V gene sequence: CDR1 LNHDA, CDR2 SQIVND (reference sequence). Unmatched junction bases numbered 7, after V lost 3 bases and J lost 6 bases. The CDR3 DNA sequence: TGTGCCAGTAGTATCCGGGACAGTACAGCCGGGGAGCTGTTTTTT. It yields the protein CASSIRDSTAGELFF.

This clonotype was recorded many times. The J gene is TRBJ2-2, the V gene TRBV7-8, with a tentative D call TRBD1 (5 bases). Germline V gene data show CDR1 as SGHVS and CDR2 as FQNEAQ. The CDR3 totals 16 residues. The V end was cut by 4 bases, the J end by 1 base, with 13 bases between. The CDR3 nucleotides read TGTGCCAGCAGCTACCTAGACAGCGTGAACACCGGGGAGCTGTTTTTT. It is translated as CASSYLDSVNTGELFF.